The T cell receptor beta chain described here comes from a study of tumor and adjacent non-tumor tissue in lung cancer. The overall study: Aged 31 to 76 years, patients included nine to eleven men and 5 women with stage I to III disease. General observations from the study: TCR diversity was significantly greater in tumor than normal lung tissue. In normal lung, the top 100 clones were significantly more dominant than in tumor.

Concerning this clonotype: Antigen unknown.

The template was RNA from unsorted bulk tissue. More than 3 cm separated this lung sample from the edge of the tumor. Losses at the gene ends were 8 bases for V and 9 bases for J; bases not matched to a gene: 11. The CDR3 runs to 14 residues. Three rounds of nested PCR, following a modified ARM-PCR protocol, produced the TCRbeta library. TCRdb re-analysed the multiplex PCR reads in MiXCR, keeping a single row per CDR3 protein. The sample records more than 75,000 distinct CDR3 sequences, 80% being singletons. This TCR was recovered from a man aged 60-69 years with small cell lung cancer. V and J are TRBV12-3 or TRBV12-4 and TRBJ2-1; 9 bases align to TRBD1. Sequenced material: distant non-tumor lung tissue. This chain's CDR3 is CASCAGQGNIEQFF. CDR3 nucleotides: TGTGCCAGCTGTGCGGGACAGGGAAACATTGAGCAGTTCTTC.